This T cell receptor beta chain was retrieved from a study of glioma-infiltrating T cells after dendritic cell vaccination (dated by TCRdb to 2015 to 2016). Broadly, across the study: The cohort included around 15 glioblastoma patients drawn from Phase I and II dendritic cell vaccination trials, of whom 9 were newly diagnosed and 6 had recurrent disease. Tumor-infiltrating lymphocyte content was quantified and tumor and blood repertoires were compared in dendritic cell-vaccinated glioblastoma patients by deep sequencing of TCR beta CDR3 regions. To make the vaccine, monocyte-derived dendritic cells were cultured for approximately 7 days with IL-4 and GM-CSF and then pulsed overnight with autologous tumor lysate. Patients received autologous tumor lysate-pulsed dendritic cell vaccination between about 2003 and 2013. Survival after dendritic cell vaccination was correlated with TCR sequencing metrics, such as TIL content and the overlap between tumor and blood repertoires. Each patient was given three intradermal dendritic cell vaccine injections, spaced two weeks apart, in the arm below the axilla.

This clone was recorded a few times. The antigen this receptor binds is unknown. One base away there is no much larger clone; base qualities are not given. CDR1 and CDR2, per the germline V gene (reference sequence), are SGHNT and YYREEE. V is cut back by 2 bases and J by 1 base, with 7 bases in the junction unmatched. Inclusive of the bounding cysteine and phenylalanine, the CDR3 is 16 residues long. The sequence is cut down to CDR3 DNA, 48 bases in frame from base 1. The immunoSEQ assay amplified TCRB CDR3 regions from approximately 1.8 micrograms of genomic DNA, or from all available DNA when less than that amount was available. The multiplex PCR relied on 60 forward primers for TCR V beta segments and 13 reverse primers for J beta segments. To estimate reads per starting template, synthetic control templates were spiked into each sample at limiting dilution. The Illumina HiSeq System generated 87 bp sequencing reads. The study's own analysis went as follows. PCR and sequencing errors were removed by merging closely related sequences with a nearest neighbor algorithm. TCR overlap was defined as the percentage of unique tumor TCR beta sequences that were also found in the peripheral blood of the same patient. TCRdb limited this immuneACCESS table to in-frame rearrangements with V and J called. A share of clones is missing; checked studies link under half to unresolved V genes, and the rest is unexplained. That table supplies the V and J calls and clone size; D and trimming were determined from the DNA. The sample table contains 80,000 to 95,000 clones; only one count was recorded for about 85% of them. 2.5% to 3% of the sample is taken by the ten largest.

Selection of patients required sufficient residual fresh-frozen tumor tissue and over two years of available survival data. Although molecular status otherwise differed among the glioblastoma patients, no patient had an isocitrate dehydrogenase mutation. PBMC were collected before vaccination, two weeks after the third vaccination, and at tumor progression when it occurred. Genomic DNA was extracted with the Qiagen DNeasy Blood extraction Kit. Beyond this particular receptor, the publication reports: No direct relationship between TCR clonality and survival was found, suggesting a diverse polyclonal response may matter. Higher estimated pretreatment TIL content predicted longer time to progression and overall survival after dendritic cell vaccination. The cohort was small and heterogeneous, with few patients having full blood and tumor sets and even fewer initial-recurrent tumor pairs. The TCR overlap response model with three groups was called speculative and said to need prospective validation.

The chain uses TRBV5-4 and TRBJ2-7, with TRBD2 identical over 9 junction bases. The source material was blood, sampled before dendritic cell vaccination. This receptor was obtained from a human donor with glioblastoma. This receptor carries the CDR3 CASSFGASGASYEQYF. In nucleotide form, the sequence is TGTGCCAGCAGCTTCGGTGCTAGCGGGGCTTCCTACGAGCAGTACTTC.